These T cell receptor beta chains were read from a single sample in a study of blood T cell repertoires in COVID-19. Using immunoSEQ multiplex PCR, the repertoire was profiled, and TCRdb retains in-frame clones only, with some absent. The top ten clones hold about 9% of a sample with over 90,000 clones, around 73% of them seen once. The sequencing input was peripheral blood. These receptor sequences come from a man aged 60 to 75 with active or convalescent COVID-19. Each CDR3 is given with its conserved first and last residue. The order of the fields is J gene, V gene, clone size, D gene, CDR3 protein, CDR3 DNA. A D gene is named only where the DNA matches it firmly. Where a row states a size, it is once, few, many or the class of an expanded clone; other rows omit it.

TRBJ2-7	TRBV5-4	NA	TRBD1	CASSFPGTGEQYF	TGTGCCAGCAGCTTCCCCGGGACAGGCGAGCAGTACTTC
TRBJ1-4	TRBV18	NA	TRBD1	CASSLHPGQGAEKLFF	TGTGCCAGCTCACTTCATCCGGGACAGGGGGCTGAAAAACTGTTTTTT
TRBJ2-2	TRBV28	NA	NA	CASLPRSRITGELFF	TGTGCCAGCCTACCTCGTAGTAGAATCACCGGGGAGCTGTTTTTT
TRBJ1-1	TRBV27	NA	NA	CASSSQGWDTEAFF	TGTGCCAGCAGTTCCCAGGGGTGGGACACTGAAGCTTTCTTT
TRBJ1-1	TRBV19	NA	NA	CASSTAGGTEAFF	TGTGCCAGTAGTACCGCCGGGGGCACTGAAGCTTTCTTT
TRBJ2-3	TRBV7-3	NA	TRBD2	CASSLATSPSSDTQYF	TGTGCCAGCAGCCTAGCGACTAGCCCCTCGAGTGATACGCAGTATTTT
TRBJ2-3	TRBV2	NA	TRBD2	CASRKLAGSTDTQYF	TGTGCCAGCAGGAAACTAGCGGGTAGCACAGATACGCAGTATTTT
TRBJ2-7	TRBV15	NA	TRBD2	CATSILAGDPYEQYF	TGTGCCACCAGCATACTAGCGGGAGACCCCTACGAGCAGTACTTC
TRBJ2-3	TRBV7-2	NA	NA	CASLVREPRTDTQYF	TGTGCCTCCCTGGTCCGGGAGCCCCGCACAGATACGCAGTATTTT
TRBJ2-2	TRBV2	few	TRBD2	CASSEVSLAGSTGELFF	TGTGCCAGCAGTGAAGTATCCCTAGCGGGTAGCACCGGGGAGCTGTTTTTT
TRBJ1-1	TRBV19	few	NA	CASSPQGAFNEAFF	TGTGCCAGTAGTCCACAGGGCGCTTTTAATGAAGCTTTCTTT
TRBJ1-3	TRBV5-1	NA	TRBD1	CASSLVLQGATGNTIYF	TGCGCCAGCAGCTTGGTACTCCAGGGGGCGACTGGAAACACCATATATTTT
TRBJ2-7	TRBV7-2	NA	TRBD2	CASSLGGLAIEQYF	TGTGCCAGCAGCTTAGGGGGACTAGCTATTGAGCAGTACTTC
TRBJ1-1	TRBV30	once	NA	CAWSFKSGAFF	TGTGCCTGGAGTTTTAAAAGCGGAGCTTTCTTT
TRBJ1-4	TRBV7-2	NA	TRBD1	CASSPNRGRNEKLFF	TGTGCCAGCAGCCCTAACAGGGGTAGGAATGAAAAACTGTTTTTT
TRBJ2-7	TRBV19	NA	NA	CASSIRVQGASYEQYF	TGTGCCAGTAGTATTCGTGTCCAGGGCGCCTCCTACGAGCAGTACTTC
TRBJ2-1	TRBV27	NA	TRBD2	CASSSSSGSFNNEQFF	TGTGCCAGCAGTTCGTCTAGCGGGAGTTTCAACAATGAGCAGTTCTTC
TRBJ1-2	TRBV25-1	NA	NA	CASSDPGFGYTF	TGTGCCAGCAGTGACCCGGGTTTTGGCTACACCTTC
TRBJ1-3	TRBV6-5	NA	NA	CASEIGGGGNTIYF	TGTGCCAGCGAAATCGGGGGGGGAGGAAACACCATATATTTT
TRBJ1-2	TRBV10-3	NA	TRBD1	CAISDPSQGALGYTF	TGTGCCATCAGTGACCCGTCCCAGGGGGCCCTTGGCTACACCTTC
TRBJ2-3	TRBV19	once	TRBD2	CASRRLAGEADTQYF	TGTGCCAGTCGCCGACTAGCGGGAGAGGCAGATACGCAGTATTTT
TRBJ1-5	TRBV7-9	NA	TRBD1	CASSLGTGGRQPQHF	TGTGCCAGCAGCTTGGGAACAGGGGGAAGACAGCCCCAGCATTTT
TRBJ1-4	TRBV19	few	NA	CASSIGGAQQEKLFF	TGTGCCAGTAGTATCGGGGGGGCGCAACAAGAAAAACTGTTTTTT
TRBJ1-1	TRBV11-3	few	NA	CASSRGQNTEAFF	TGTGCCAGCAGCCGGGGACAGAACACTGAAGCTTTCTTT
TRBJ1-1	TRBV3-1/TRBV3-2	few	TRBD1	CASRDRGRGNTEAFF	TGTGCCAGTCGGGACAGGGGGAGGGGGAACACTGAAGCTTTCTTT
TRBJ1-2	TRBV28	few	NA	CASSVPGNYGYTF	TGTGCCAGCTCAGTCCCCGGGAACTATGGCTACACCTTC
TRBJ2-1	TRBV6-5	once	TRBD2	CASTRELAGINEQFF	TGTGCCAGCACCAGGGAACTAGCGGGAATAAATGAGCAGTTCTTC
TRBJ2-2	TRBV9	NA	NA	CASSVSQGSSGELFF	TGTGCCAGCAGCGTAAGTCAGGGATCGTCCGGGGAGCTGTTTTTT
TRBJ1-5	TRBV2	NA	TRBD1	CASNGNRGNQPQHF	TGTGCCAGCAACGGGAACAGGGGGAATCAGCCCCAGCATTTT
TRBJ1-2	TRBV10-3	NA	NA	CAISPDSVGYGYTF	TGTGCCATCAGTCCCGATTCCGTCGGTTATGGCTACACCTTC
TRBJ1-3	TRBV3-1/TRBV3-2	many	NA	CASSPTGTNTIYF	TGTGCCAGCAGTCCCACAGGGACGAACACCATATATTTT
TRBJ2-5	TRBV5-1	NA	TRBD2	CASRLGLAGAETQYF	TGCGCCAGCAGACTTGGACTAGCGGGAGCAGAGACCCAGTACTTC
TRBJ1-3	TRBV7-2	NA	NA	CASSLRQGAGNTIYF	TGTGCCAGCAGCTTAAGGCAAGGGGCTGGAAACACCATATATTTT
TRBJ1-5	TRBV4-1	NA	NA	CASSPSSEGSPPQHF	TGCGCCAGCAGCCCGTCTAGTGAGGGATCACCGCCCCAGCATTTT
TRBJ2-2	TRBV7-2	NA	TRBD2	CASSLVGLAGTSGELFF	TGTGCCAGCAGCTTAGTAGGACTAGCGGGAACGAGTGGGGAGCTGTTTTTT
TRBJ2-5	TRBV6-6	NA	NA	CASNPTGYETQYF	TGTGCCAGCAACCCGACGGGATACGAGACCCAGTACTTC
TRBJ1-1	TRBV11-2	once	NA	CASTVSVNTEAFF	TGTGCCAGCACCGTCTCGGTGAACACTGAAGCTTTCTTT
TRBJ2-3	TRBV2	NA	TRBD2	CASSGLAGVRGDTQYF	TGTGCCAGCAGTGGACTAGCGGGAGTGCGGGGAGATACGCAGTATTTT
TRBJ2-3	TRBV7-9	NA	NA	CASSSTKDTQYF	TGTGCCAGCAGCTCGACTAAAGATACGCAGTATTTT
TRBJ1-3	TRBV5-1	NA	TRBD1	CAGPQGARGNTIYF	TGCGCCGGCCCACAGGGGGCGCGAGGAAACACCATATATTTT
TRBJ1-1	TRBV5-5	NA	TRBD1	CASSSYRDRQQAEAFF	TGTGCCAGCAGCTCCTACCGGGACAGGCAACAGGCTGAAGCTTTCTTT
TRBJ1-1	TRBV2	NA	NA	CASSAFSGNTEAFF	TGTGCCAGCAGTGCCTTCAGTGGGAACACTGAAGCTTTCTTT
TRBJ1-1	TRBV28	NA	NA	CASTPTGTSEAFF	TGTGCCAGCACACCCACAGGGACCTCTGAAGCTTTCTTT
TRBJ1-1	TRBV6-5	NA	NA	CATRGRYTEAFF	TGTGCCACCCGAGGGCGGTACACTGAAGCTTTCTTT
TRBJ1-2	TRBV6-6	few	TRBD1	CASRDPPGGGYTF	TGTGCCAGCAGAGACCCGCCAGGGGGTGGCTACACCTTC
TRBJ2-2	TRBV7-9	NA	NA	CASSLGADGELFF	TGTGCCAGCAGCTTAGGAGCGGACGGGGAGCTGTTTTTT
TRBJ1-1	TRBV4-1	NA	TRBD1	CASRKQGAGTEAFF	TGCGCCAGCAGGAAGCAGGGGGCAGGCACTGAAGCTTTCTTT
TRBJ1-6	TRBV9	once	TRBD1	CASSRGQPNSPLHF	TGTGCCAGCAGCCGGGGACAGCCCAATTCACCCCTCCACTTT
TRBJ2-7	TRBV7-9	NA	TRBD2	CASSLEGTSESYEQYF	TGTGCCAGCAGCTTAGAGGGGACTAGCGAGTCCTACGAGCAGTACTTC
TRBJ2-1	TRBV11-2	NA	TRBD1	CASSPGTGVDGEQFF	TGTGCCAGCAGCCCAGGGACAGGGGTTGACGGTGAGCAGTTCTTC
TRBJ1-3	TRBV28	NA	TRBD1	CASSQDRVSGNTIYF	TGTGCCAGCAGTCAGGACAGGGTGTCTGGAAACACCATATATTTT
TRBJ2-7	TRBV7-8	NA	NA	CASSPRSGSSYEQYF	TGTGCCAGCAGCCCAAGGTCGGGGAGCTCCTACGAGCAGTACTTC
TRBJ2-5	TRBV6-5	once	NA	CASSYRGTQYF	TGTGCCAGCAGTTACAGGGGGACCCAGTACTTC
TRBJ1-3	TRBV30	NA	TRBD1	CAWSPRPGDSGNTIYF	TGTGCCTGGAGCCCCAGGCCGGGGGACAGTGGAAACACCATATATTTT
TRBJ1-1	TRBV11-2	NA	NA	CASSFGTRNTEAFF	TGTGCCAGCAGCTTCGGGACACGTAACACTGAAGCTTTCTTT